These 31 T cell receptor beta chains originate from one sample sequenced in a study of T cells in Graves' hyperthyroidism and ophthalmopathy. Amplification of TCR beta CDR3 regions used RNA as the template. The HTBI set primed first-round TCR CDR3 RT-PCR. MiXCR, run by TCRdb on the multiplex PCR reads, gives a single entry per CDR3 protein. The table records hundreds of thousands of distinct CDR3 sequences, about a fifth of them present only once. Sample: blood. These receptor sequences come from a man aged 25-45 years with Graves' ophthalmopathy.

This clonotype has ten or more counts. This chain joins TRBV24-1 and TRBJ2-7; tentatively, D is TRBD1 (6 bases). Germline lookup yields CDR1 KGHDR and CDR2 SFDVKD. This CDR3 spans 15 amino acids. V lost 2 bases and J lost 3, with 13 bases in between. CDR3 region: CATSDSGQQGYEQYF. The CDR3 DNA follows: TGTGCCACCAGTGATTCTGGACAGCAGGGCTACGAGCAGTACTTC.

A few counts support this clonotype. The chain has TRBV4-3 and TRBJ1-6, with no clear D. This CDR3 spans 14 amino acids. CDR1 and CDR2 from the germline V gene are LGHNA and YSLEER. The V end was cut by 0 bases, the J end by 7 bases, with 7 bases between. For the CDR3, the DNA is TGCGCCAGCAGCCAAGATGTGGGGAATTCACCCCTCCACTTT. This gives the protein CASSQDVGNSPLHF.

V usage is TRBV6-1 and J usage is TRBJ2-7; 8 nucleotides match TRBD1. Germline CDR1 and CDR2: MNHNS and SASEGT. V was clipped by 2 bases and J by 3 bases; unmatched bases: 6. The CDR3 extends over 15 amino acids. As DNA, the CDR3 is TGTGCCAGCAGTGAACAGGGGGCCCCGAGCTACGAGCAGTACTTC. This translates into CASSEQGAPSYEQYF.

This clonotype was recorded a few times. V usage is TRBV11-1 and J usage is TRBJ2-7; D might be TRBD1 or TRBD2, each matching 5 bases. CDR1 is SGHAT, CDR2 FQDESV, per germline (reference sequence). CDR3 length: 12 amino acids. The germline V and J ends were trimmed by 5 bases and 6 bases, with 11 bases remaining between them. CDR3 in DNA: TGTGCCAGCAGCATCCCAGGGACCGAGCAGTACTTC. Translation: CASSIPGTEQYF.

This clonotype appeared many times. The chain uses TRBV12-3 or TRBV12-4 and TRBJ2-7, with TRBD1 matching over 9 bases. The CDR3 has 15 residues. J lost 2 bases, V lost 1 base, and 3 bases had no gene match. CDR3 protein: CASSLGTGVTYEQYF. CDR3 DNA: TGTGCCAGCAGTTTAGGGACAGGGGTAACCTACGAGCAGTACTTC.

This chain connects TRBV3-1 to TRBJ1-2, with D perhaps matching TRBD1 (6 bases). The germline V gene has CDR1 LGHDT and CDR2 YNNKEL (reference sequence). CDR3 size: 13 residues. V lost 4 bases to trimming and J lost 6 bases, with 12 bases between them. The CDR3 loop reads CASSRGGDNGYTF. In DNA, the CDR3 is TGTGCCAGCAGCCGAGGAGGGGACAATGGCTACACCTTC.

This clonotype appeared many times. V and J are TRBV6-1 and TRBJ1-1, with 7 nucleotides matching TRBD1. In germline, CDR1 is MNHNS, CDR2 SASEGT. This CDR3 region has 14 residues. The V gene end was trimmed by 7 bases and the J gene end by 0 bases; junction bases not matched to a gene: 5. The CDR3 spells CASTRTGLNTEAFF. CDR3 DNA: TGTGCCAGCACCAGGACAGGATTGAACACTGAAGCTTTCTTT.

The chain joins TRBV7-3 to TRBJ2-3, with TRBD1 as a possible D gene (6 bases). Trimming shortened V by 0 bases and J by 3 bases, and 19 bases separated the two germline ends. Germline CDR1 reads SGHTA; CDR2 reads FQGTGA. The length of the CDR3 is 18 residues. As DNA, the CDR3 is TGTGCCAGCAGCTTAACCACAGGGAGTTATAGGAGGACAGATACGCAGTATTTT. Protein: CASSLTTGSYRRTDTQYF.

Worth noting for this clonotype: A single base separates this from a much larger clone, so it may be a read error. The chain couples TRBV29-1 to TRBJ2-1; D unresolved. Germline V gene data show CDR1 as SQVTM and CDR2 as ANQGSEA. The CDR3 length is 13 residues. The CDR3 nucleotides read TGCAGCGTTGTTCTAGTGAGCTACAATGAGCGGTTCTTC. This sequence encodes CSVVLVSYNERFF.

The chain is built from TRBV6-1 and TRBJ2-1; 14 bases are a match to TRBD2. CDR1 MNHNS and CDR2 SASEGT come from the germline V gene. The CDR3 runs 18 residues. V dropped 6 bases and J dropped 2; count of bases not matched to a gene: 9. The CDR3 region has the DNA TGTGCCAGCAGGTCCGGGACTAGCGGGAGCCGGGCCTACAATGAGCAGTTCTTC. Translated: CASRSGTSGSRAYNEQFF.

This clonotype has at least ten counts. The chain uses TRBV29-1 and TRBJ1-1; D is unclear. The CDR3 is 12 residues long. Deletions cut 1 base from V and 0 bases from J, with 3 bases between. Germline CDR1 SQVTM, CDR2 ANQGSEA. CDR3 bases: TGCAGCGTTGAAGCTTTGAACACTGAAGCTTTCTTT. Amino acid sequence: CSVEALNTEAFF.

This clonotype turned up a few times. V is TRBV28 and J is TRBJ2-7; TRBD2 agrees at 10 bases. CDR1 and CDR2 from the germline V gene are MDHEN and SYDVKM. The CDR3 extends over 16 amino acids. After removal of 3 bases from V and 1 base from J, the junction contained 6 bases not matched to a gene. The CDR3 DNA reads TGTGCCAGCAGTTTGGTAGCGGGAGGCGTTTCCTACGAGCAGTACTTC. The encoded protein is CASSLVAGGVSYEQYF.

This clonotype showed up just a few times. The chain has TRBV9 and TRBJ2-1, with D possibly being TRBD2 (6 bases). The CDR3 is made up of 16 amino acids. V lost 4 bases, J lost 2 bases, and 16 bases lay in between. Germline CDR1 and CDR2: SGDLS and YYNGEE. The DNA of the CDR3 is TGTGCCAGCAGCCCGGAGCGGGCCCCCACCTACAATGAGCAGTTCTTC. This sequence encodes CASSPERAPTYNEQFF.

This clonotype was picked up one time. Here the CDR3 reads CSASDGDQPQHF. Here the CDR3 DNA reads TGCAGTGCTTCGGACGGCGATCAGCCCCAGCATTTT. This chain links TRBV20-1 with TRBJ1-5; the D is unclear. The CDR3 is 12 amino acids. The V gene's germline CDR1 is DFQATT and CDR2 SNEGSKA (reference sequence). V dropped 5 bases and J dropped 5 bases, with 10 bases sitting between them.

This clonotype was observed at least ten times. The J gene is TRBJ1-5, the V gene TRBV2; possible D gene TRBD1, 5 bases. CDR1 is SNHLY, CDR2 FYNNEI, per germline. The V and J ends lost 6 bases and 5 bases respectively, with 8 bases between them. The CDR3 runs to 12 residues. The CDR3 region has the DNA TGTGCCAGCAGGAGGGGAGATCAGCCCCAGCATTTT. Translation gives CASRRGDQPQHF.

The chain carries TRBV13 and TRBJ2-3, with TRBD2 matching 8 bases. The J segment lost 4 bases and the V segment lost 5 bases, leaving 8 bases of the junction unmatched. The CDR3 length is 15 residues. Germline CDR1 reads PRHDT; CDR2 reads FYEKMQ (reference sequence). The chain's CDR3 is CASSVSGGGPDTQYF. The CDR3 DNA is TGTGCCAGCAGCGTCAGCGGGGGAGGGCCAGATACGCAGTATTTT.

Of note for this clonotype: One base away lies a much larger clone, so this may be a sequencing read error. J is TRBJ2-7 and V is TRBV28; D is possibly TRBD1 or TRBD2 (5 bases each). The CDR3 has 12 residues. Looked up from germline, CDR1 is MDHEN and CDR2 is SYDVKM. V lost 8 bases and J 6 bases, leaving 14 bases between the germline ends. CDR3 DNA: TGTGCCAGCCCCGTTGGGGGAAGCGAGCAGTACTTC. Residues: CASPVGGSEQYF.

This clonotype was detected many times. The J gene is TRBJ2-7, the V gene TRBV11-2; possible D gene TRBD2, 5 bases. Trimming shortened V by 5 bases and J by 7 bases, and 18 bases separated the two germline ends. From germline, CDR1 is SGHAT and CDR2 FQNNGV. This CDR3 has 14 amino acids. For the CDR3, the DNA is TGTGCCAGCAGCCCAAAACCGGAGGCAAAGGAGCAGTACTTC. Its protein product is CASSPKPEAKEQYF.

The table lists this clonotype with a few counts. The chain uses TRBV5-1 and TRBJ2-1; 9 bases are a match to TRBD1. Per the germline V gene, CDR1 is SGHRS and CDR2 is YFSETQ. This CDR3 is built from 15 residues. V lost 4 bases and J lost 8; bases outside the gene matches: 10. For the CDR3, the DNA is TGCGCCAGCAGCCGAGGGACAGGGACCATGGATGAGCAGTTCTTC. Protein product: CASSRGTGTMDEQFF.

In its sample, this clonotype was seen a few times. The rearrangement joins TRBV28 to TRBJ2-4; no firm D call. Between the trimmed V and J ends, which lost 3 bases and 2 bases, there was a span of 8 bases. This CDR3 contains 14 residues. Germline CDR1 MDHEN, CDR2 SYDVKM. The CDR3 here is CASSLGNPKNIQYF. The CDR3 region has the DNA TGTGCCAGCAGTTTGGGGAATCCCAAAAACATTCAGTACTTC.

This rearrangement joins TRBV28 to TRBJ2-5, with D unresolved. Germline V gene sequence: CDR1 MDHEN, CDR2 SYDVKM. The CDR3 is 15 residues long. This CDR3 is CVSPGLSTGVETQYF. The CDR3 DNA is TGTGTCTCCCCGGGCCTCAGCACCGGCGTAGAGACCCAGTACTTC.

The rearrangement links TRBV4-1 to TRBJ1-4; no firm D call. V was pared by 0 bases and J by 5 bases, with 16 bases between. The V gene's germline CDR1 is MGHRA and CDR2 YSYEKL. The CDR3 is 17 residues long. The CDR3: CASSQDNREGWNEKLFF. In DNA form, the CDR3 reads TGCGCCAGCAGCCAAGATAATCGGGAAGGATGGAATGAAAAACTGTTTTTT.

Details on this clonotype: This clone may be a read error of a much larger clone one base away. The V and J genes are TRBV6-5 and TRBJ2-5, with D unresolved. In germline, CDR1 is MNHEY, CDR2 SVGAGI. Trimming pared 4 bases from V and 0 bases from J, leaving 6 bases between. The CDR3 has 13 residues. The CDR3 sequence is CASSFQYQETQYF. CDR3 in DNA: TGTGCCAGCAGTTTCCAGTACCAAGAGACCCAGTACTTC.

The chain is built from TRBV11-2 and TRBJ2-1; 11 bases map to TRBD2. The CDR3 extends over 16 amino acids. Germline V CDR1 and CDR2: SGHAT, FQNNGV. The V and J ends lost 4 bases and 2 bases, in that order; junction bases with no gene match: 4. Here the CDR3 reads CASSWGLADTYNEQFF. DNA for the CDR3: TGTGCCAGCAGCTGGGGACTAGCGGATACCTACAATGAGCAGTTCTTC. Full variable domain (missing parts from reference TRBV11-2 and TRBJ2-1): EAGVAQSPRYKIIEKRQSVAFWCNPISGHATLYWYQQILGQGPKLLIQFQNNGVVDDSQLPKDRFSAERLKGVDSTLKIQPAKLEDSAVYLCASSWGLADTYNEQFFGPGTRLTVL.

This clonotype was seen more than once but under ten times. The genes are TRBV13 and TRBJ2-7; D might be TRBD2 (5 bases). V was clipped by 5 bases and J by 0 bases, with 8 bases between them. This CDR3 contains 13 residues. The germline CDR1 and CDR2 sequences are PRHDT and FYEKMQ (reference sequence). CDR3 sequence: CASSPGFSYEQYF. As DNA, the CDR3 is TGTGCCAGCAGCCCGGGGTTCTCCTACGAGCAGTACTTC.

This clonotype has just a few counts. The V and J genes are TRBV28 and TRBJ1-5; no definite D call. This CDR3 is 15 amino acids long. Germline CDR1 MDHEN, CDR2 SYDVKM. Trimming shortened V by 7 bases and J by 0 bases, and 13 bases separated the two germline ends. The CDR3 sequence: CASKGFGDSNQPQHF. DNA of the CDR3: TGTGCCAGCAAGGGCTTTGGTGATAGCAATCAGCCCCAGCATTTT.

This chain's CDR3 is CASSLFRDTQYF. The CDR3 bases are TGTGCCAGCAGTTTATTTAGAGATACGCAGTATTTT. This chain joins TRBV28 and TRBJ2-3; the D is unclear. The CDR3 consists of 12 residues. Germline V gene data show CDR1 as MDHEN and CDR2 as SYDVKM. V was clipped by 1 base and J by 5 bases, with 4 bases between them.

This clonotype was picked up many times. CDR3 nucleotides: TGTGCCAGCAGAAGGTTCGGATTGAACGAGCAGTACTTC. Protein product: CASRRFGLNEQYF. The chain links TRBV2 to TRBJ2-7; D not resolved. Germline V gene sequence: CDR1 SNHLY, CDR2 FYNNEI. The CDR3 consists of 13 residues. Deletions cut 6 bases from V and 5 bases from J, with 14 bases between.

A few counts support this clonotype. The chain employs TRBV28 and TRBJ2-1, with 9 bases fitting TRBD1. The CDR3 totals 16 residues. Germline CDR1 and CDR2: MDHEN and SYDVKM. J gave up 1 base and V 5 bases, and 6 bases lay outside the gene matches. The CDR3 DNA reads TGTGCCAGCAGTACTTCCGGGACAGGGTCCTACAATGAGCAGTTCTTC. The encoded protein is CASSTSGTGSYNEQFF.

This clonotype was picked up a small number of times. V and J are TRBV6-5 and TRBJ2-2; the match to TRBD2 covers 12 bases. J was trimmed by 4 bases and V by 2 bases; bases with no gene match: 8. Germline CDR1 and CDR2: MNHEY and SVGAGI. The CDR3 is 18 amino acids. In DNA, the CDR3 is TGTGCCAGCAGTTACGTAGCTAGCGGGAGGGGGGCCACCGGGGAGCTGTTTTTT. This translates into CASSYVASGRGATGELFF.

This clonotype has a handful of counts. This chain joins TRBV12-3 or TRBV12-4 and TRBJ2-7; maybe TRBD2 (5 bases). The CDR3 extends over 14 amino acids. V gave up 0 bases and J gave up 6 bases, with 12 bases separating them. DNA for the CDR3: TGTGCCAGCAGTTTAGCAGGGAGCGCTGGCGAGCAGTACTTC. Translation: CASSLAGSAGEQYF.